This T cell receptor beta chain is from a study of CD8 T cells in ankylosing spondylitis. General study points: Researchers reportedly found disease-linked clones significantly enriched in matched ankylosing spondylitis synovial fluid.

TCRdb reprocessed the 5' RACE reads via MiXCR and lists one record per CDR3 protein. Of about 250,000 distinct CDR3 sequences in the sample, 8% to 11% are singletons; the top ten hold about 2.5%. With V trimmed by 6 bases and J by 5 bases, 10 bases remained unmatched. This CDR3 spans 14 amino acids. Germline CDR1 and CDR2: SNHLY and FYNNEI. This clonotype showed up just a few times. No antigen is known for it. This clonotype was sampled from a male donor with ankylosing spondylitis or in good health (not recorded which). The sequenced sample consisted of blood, either unsorted or a sorted T cell fraction (not recorded which). This chain connects TRBV2 to TRBJ2-7; the match to TRBD1 covers 7 bases. The CDR3 loop is CASRADRANHEQYF. Written as DNA, the CDR3 is TGTGCCAGCAGAGCCGACAGGGCAAACCACGAGCAGTACTTC.